This T cell receptor (beta chain) was sequenced during a study of T cells in Graves' hyperthyroidism and ophthalmopathy. Study-wide background: Pretreatment peripheral blood was obtained at initial diagnosis.

The CDR3 loop spans 17 amino acids. Looked up from germline, CDR1 is SGHTA and CDR2 is FQGNSA. The V and J ends lost 2 bases and 7 bases respectively, with 23 bases between them. Broader study findings: Ophthalmopathy and stable hyperthyroidism were separated by a 13 V-J model.

RNA transcripts yielded amplified TCR beta CDR3 regions. HTBI primers were used for first-round RT-PCR of the TCR CDR3. TCRdb reprocessed the multiplex PCR reads via MiXCR and lists one record per CDR3 protein. The data contain under 800,000 distinct CDR3 sequences, 13% to 15% of them singletons. This clonotype was recorded many times. The antigen is undetermined. The authors deemed Graves' hyperthyroidism stable absent ophthalmopathy progression within 18 months. Patients were excluded because of uncontrolled infection, other autoimmune disease, pregnancy or lactation. The gene calls are TRBV7-2 and TRBJ2-5; a weak D match, TRBD1 (6 bases). The receptor comes from a woman aged 18-29 years with Graves' hyperthyroidism. The sample consisted of blood. The DNA for the CDR3 is TGTGCCAGCAGCTTATCCTCAGGGGCCCTCCGGAAAGGGACCCAGTACTTC. Amino acid sequence: CASSLSSGALRKGTQYF.